What follows are 9 T cell receptor beta chains derived from one specimen sequenced in a study of blood T cell repertoires in COVID-19. Repertoires were generated with immunoSEQ multiplex PCR, while TCRdb's copy carries only in-frame clones and drops some. The profile shows approximately 200,000 clones, roughly 85% of them singletons. Sequencing was done on a sample of PBMCs or T cells enriched from blood (not recorded which). These TCRs come from a man aged 35-49 years who had recovered from COVID-19.

This rearrangement joins TRBV29-1 to TRBJ1-4; unclear D gene. The V gene's germline CDR1 is SQVTM and CDR2 ANQGSEA. The CDR3 extends over 12 amino acids. The ends were cut back, 6 bases at V and 0 bases at J, with 5 bases in the middle. The CDR3 DNA follows: TGCAGCGTCAGATCAACTAATGAAAAACTGTTTTTT. It yields the protein CSVRSTNEKLFF.

CDR3: CASSSTGQGADTQYF. CDR3 DNA sequence: TGTGCCAGCAGCTCAACGGGACAGGGGGCTGATACGCAGTATTTT. This rearrangement joins TRBV7-3 to TRBJ2-3; 12 nucleotides match TRBD1. From germline, CDR1 is SGHTA and CDR2 FQGTGA. V lost 4 bases, J lost 6 bases, and 5 bases stayed unmatched. The CDR3 is made up of 15 amino acids.

The chain couples TRBV11-3 to TRBJ2-5; D may be TRBD1 (5 bases). CDR3 length: 15 amino acids. The V gene's germline CDR1 is SGHNT and CDR2 YENEEA. Trimming took 0 bases from V and 5 from J, leaving 13 bases between them. The CDR3 DNA is TGTGCCAGCAGCTTAGAGGAAGGGGTGTGGGAGACCCAGTACTTC. This translates into CASSLEEGVWETQYF.

In DNA form, the CDR3 reads TGTGCCAGCAGCGCGGGACAGGGTACTGAAGCTTTCTTT. The encoded protein is CASSAGQGTEAFF. V and J are TRBV5-6 and TRBJ1-1; TRBD1 agrees at 9 bases. Germline V gene lookup returns CDR1 SGHDT and CDR2 YYEEEE. J was trimmed by 5 bases and V by 4 bases; bases with no gene match: 3. The CDR3 has 13 amino acids. The variable domain in full, completed from reference TRBV5-6 and TRBJ1-1, reads DAGVTQSPTHLIKTRGQQVTLRCSPKSGHDTVSWYQQALGQGPQFIFQYYEEEERQRGNFPDRFSGHQFPNYSSELNVNALLLGDSALYLCASSAGQGTEAFFGQGTRLTVV.

This chain connects TRBV3-1 (or the pseudogene TRBV3-2) to TRBJ2-1; the match to TRBD2 covers 8 bases. Per germline, CDR1 LGHDT and CDR2 YNNKEL (reference sequence). The CDR3 runs 14 residues. V lost 4 bases, J lost 2 bases, and 1 base stayed unmatched. The CDR3 coding sequence is TGTGCCAGCAGCCTGGGACTAGCCTACAATGAGCAGTTCTTC. Its protein product is CASSLGLAYNEQFF.

The rearrangement joins TRBV19 to TRBJ1-1, with TRBD1 as a possible D gene (5 bases). V lost 7 bases, J lost 5 bases, and 14 bases lay in between. The CDR3 has 13 amino acids. Germline CDR1 LNHDA, CDR2 SQIVND (reference sequence). This CDR3 is CASKGRGGTEAFF. Here the CDR3 DNA reads TGTGCCAGTAAGGGCCGGGGGGGAACTGAAGCTTTCTTT. Full variable domain (missing parts from reference TRBV19 and TRBJ1-1): DGGITQSPKYLFRKEGQNVTLSCEQNLNHDAMYWYRQDPGQGLRLIYYSQIVNDFQKGDIAEGYSVSREKKESFPLTVTSAQKNPTAFYLCASKGRGGTEAFFGQGTRLTVV.

V is TRBV23-1 and J is TRBJ1-4; no firm D call. TRBV23-1 is filed as an ORF, its function uncertain. The V and J ends lost 0 bases and 8 bases respectively, with 10 bases between them. The CDR3 runs to 14 residues. CDR3 sequence (DNA): TGCGCCAGCAGTCAATCCCCCCGAGGGGAAAAACTGTTTTTT. Its translation: CASSQSPRGEKLFF.

The gene calls are TRBV4-1 and TRBJ2-5; no firm D call. Germline V CDR1 and CDR2: MGHRA, YSYEKL. The CDR3 covers 15 residues. V lost 3 bases, J lost 5 bases, and 16 bases lay in between. The CDR3 region has the DNA TGCGCCAGCAGCCAGGCCCGTGTGGCCCCGGAGACCCAGTACTTC. Amino acid sequence: CASSQARVAPETQYF.

The chain is built from TRBV5-1 and TRBJ2-5; TRBD1 aligns across 8 bases. Germline CDR1 reads SGHRS; CDR2 reads YFSETQ. V shed 4 bases and J 6 bases; nucleotides not matched to a gene: 11. The CDR3 length is 15 residues. This CDR3 is CASSLGDRRTKTQYF. The CDR3 DNA sequence: TGCGCCAGCAGCCTAGGGGACAGGAGAACGAAGACCCAGTACTTC.